This entry describes one T cell receptor beta chain. Without a recorded count, this clonotype is taken to be medium-sized (0.01 to 0.1%) from its frequency. Its recognized antigen is unknown. This entry belongs to a study of T cell clusters in autoimmune cytopenias (dated by TCRdb to about 2019). Some background on the complete study: TRB sequencing reached a median depth of 51,575 reads per sample and yielded a median of approximately 2,200 distinct TRB clonotypes per sample. Alongside healthy, CLL and autoimmune hepatitis controls, autoimmune cytopenia patients had their peripheral blood TRB and IGH repertoires sequenced at active disease and again during treatment follow-up. The goal of the study was to determine whether autoimmune cytopenia patients have a disease-specific immune repertoire signature that could serve as a blood-based biomarker.

The full study reports these points: A lack of physiological T cell clusters in primary autoimmune cytopenia patients was suggested by GLIPH, as 51 clusters were found to be exclusive to healthy donors versus around 17 exclusive to patients. The T cell clusters were defined in silico only, and their functional role remained to be validated experimentally. In the comparison of secondary cytopenia with CLL, the cluster-lack signature was not observed, apparently because the dominant lymphoma-associated repertoire masked the signature. Healthy donors had almost three times as many exclusive TRB clusters as active autoimmune hepatitis patients, a finding consistent with an autoimmunity-wide signature. TRB repertoire shifts, with less even repertoires in secondary cytopenia and CLL, mostly reflected lymphoma bias rather than autoimmunity.

For each sample, TRB amplification used around 260 ng of peripheral blood genomic DNA, equal to 40,000 or so genome equivalents. TRB rearrangements were amplified by multiplex PCR using a touch-down protocol with TRB-A and TRB-B primer pools mixed in one tube. Two consecutive PCR reactions with Phusion HS II polymerase added Illumina adapters and sample indices to the amplicons. Amplicons were gel-purified with the NucleoSpin Gel and PCR Clean-up kit, then quantified by Qubit and quality-checked on an Agilent 2100 Bioanalyzer. Libraries were sequenced on an Illumina MiSeq using 600-cycle, single-indexed, paired-end runs. Turning to the authors' computational methods: MiXCR version 2.1.12, together with the default MiXCR reference library, was used to align and assemble the TRB reads. A clone was defined by each unique CDR3 nucleotide sequence, and the analysis included only productive sequences with two or more reads. To assess repertoire diversity, an R script computed alpha-parameterized diversity profiles (alpha 0 to 5), which included the Shannon (alpha 1) and Simpson (alpha 2) indices. Combinatorial TRB VJ usage was computed with the tcR package and compared between cohorts by principal component analysis with ade4. GLIPH was used to cluster TCRbeta CDR3s in pairs of cohorts matched for age and read depth, and a Wilcoxon test was used to compare cluster frequencies. TCRdb reprocessed the reads and assigns one entry to each CDR3 protein sequence, leaving out DNA. The V and J calls come from TCRdb's annotation, not from the publication. Per the sample table, the count is more than 3,000 distinct CDR3 sequences. Together, the top ten hold over 12% of the sample.

The sequenced sample consisted of peripheral blood. This receptor was identified in a human donor with an autoimmune cytopenia or autoimmune hepatitis (not recorded which).

The CDR3 protein is CASSYPPPRAYEQYF. The rearranged chain carries TRBV6-6 and TRBJ2-7. The CDR3, cysteine through phenylalanine, is 15 amino acids long. No DNA has been recorded. From the germline V gene (reference sequence), CDR1 is MNHNY and CDR2 is SVGAGI.